Sequencing of this T cell receptor beta chain was carried out in a study of blood T cells in healthy people across ages. Together with a sample-barcoded 5' primer, a J-beta primer mix was included in a second PCR lasting about 7 to 11 cycles. Tagging of each cDNA molecule was performed by a template-switch adaptor with 12 random nucleotides. TCRdb ran MiXCR on the 5' RACE reads and lists one entry per CDR3 protein. The top ten hold roughly 17% of the sample, which has around 900,000 distinct CDR3 sequences, around 28% seen once. At least 6 micrograms of total RNA were extracted per sample. Germline V gene sequence: CDR1 SGHRS, CDR2 YFSETQ. CDR3 size: 12 residues. For this clonotype: This may be a read error: a much more frequent sequence differs by one nucleotide.

J is TRBJ1-2 and V is TRBV5-1; D uncertain. Material for sequencing was blood. The TCR sequence derives from an elderly woman in good health. Here the CDR3 DNA reads TGCGCCAGCAGCGCAGAAGACTATGGCTACATCTTC. It translates to CASSAEDYGYIF.